The T cell receptor beta chain under discussion was sequenced for a study of radiotherapy plus CTLA-4 blockade in lung cancer. Study at large: The study recorded objective responses in about 20% of patients and disease control in approximately 29%. The study's findings and limits: An expansion of tumor-derived TCR clones occurred in blood after radiotherapy plus ipilimumab.

Treatment of patients with chemo-refractory metastatic non-small-cell lung cancer consisted of focal radiation plus CTLA-4 blockade with ipilimumab. V was pared by 6 bases and J by 4 bases, with 8 bases of the junction left unmatched. The CDR3 length is 14 residues. Germline-derived CDR1 and CDR2 are MNHNS and SASEGT. Measured with immunoSEQ multiplex PCR; TCRdb has only the in-frame clones, and not every one. The sample holds around 100,000 clones, roughly 80% seen once. With respect to this clone: Its antigen remains unidentified.

The sequence was collected from a human donor with non-small cell lung cancer that progressed on radiotherapy plus ipilimumab. Some clones in this sample may be carry-over from other donors' samples. V is TRBV6-1 and J is TRBJ1-2; TRBD1 aligns across 7 bases. The sample in question was peripheral blood, obtained from a patient treated with radiotherapy plus ipilimumab. This CDR3 reads CASRSRQGGYGYTF. In DNA form, the CDR3 reads TGTGCCAGCAGAAGCCGACAGGGAGGCTATGGCTACACCTTC.